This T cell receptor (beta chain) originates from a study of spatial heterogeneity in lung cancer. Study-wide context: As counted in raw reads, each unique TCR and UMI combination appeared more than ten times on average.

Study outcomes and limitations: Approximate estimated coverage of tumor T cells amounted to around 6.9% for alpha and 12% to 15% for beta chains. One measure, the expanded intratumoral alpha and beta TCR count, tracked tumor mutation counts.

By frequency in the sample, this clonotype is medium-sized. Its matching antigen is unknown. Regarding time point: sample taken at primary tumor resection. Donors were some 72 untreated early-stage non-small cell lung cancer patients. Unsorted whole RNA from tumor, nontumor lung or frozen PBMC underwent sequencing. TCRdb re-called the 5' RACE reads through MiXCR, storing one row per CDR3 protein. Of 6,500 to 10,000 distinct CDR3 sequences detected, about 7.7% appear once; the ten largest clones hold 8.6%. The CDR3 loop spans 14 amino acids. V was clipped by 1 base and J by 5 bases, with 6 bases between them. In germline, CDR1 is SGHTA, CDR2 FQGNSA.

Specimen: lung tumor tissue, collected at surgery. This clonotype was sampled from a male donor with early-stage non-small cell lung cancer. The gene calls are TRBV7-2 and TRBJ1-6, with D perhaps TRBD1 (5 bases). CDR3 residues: CASSLGTNNSPLHF. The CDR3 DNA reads TGTGCCAGCAGCTTAGGGACAAATAATTCACCCCTCCACTTT.